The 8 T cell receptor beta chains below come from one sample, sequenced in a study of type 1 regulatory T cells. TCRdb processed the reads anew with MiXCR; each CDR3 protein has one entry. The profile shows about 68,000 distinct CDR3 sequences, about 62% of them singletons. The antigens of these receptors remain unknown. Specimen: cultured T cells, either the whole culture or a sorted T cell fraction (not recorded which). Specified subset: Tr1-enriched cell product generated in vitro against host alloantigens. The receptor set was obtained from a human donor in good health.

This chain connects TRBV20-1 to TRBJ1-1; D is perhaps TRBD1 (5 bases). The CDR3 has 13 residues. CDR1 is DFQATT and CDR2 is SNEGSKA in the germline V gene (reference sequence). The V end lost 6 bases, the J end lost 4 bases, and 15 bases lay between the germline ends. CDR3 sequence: CSAPDRVGTEAFF. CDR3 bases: TGCAGTGCCCCAGACAGAGTTGGCACTGAAGCTTTCTTT.

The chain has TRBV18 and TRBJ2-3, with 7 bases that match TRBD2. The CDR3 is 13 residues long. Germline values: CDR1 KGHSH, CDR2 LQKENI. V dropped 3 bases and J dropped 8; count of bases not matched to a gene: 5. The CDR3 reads CASSPPGGFTQYF. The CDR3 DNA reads TGTGCCAGCTCACCGCCGGGAGGATTTACGCAGTATTTT.

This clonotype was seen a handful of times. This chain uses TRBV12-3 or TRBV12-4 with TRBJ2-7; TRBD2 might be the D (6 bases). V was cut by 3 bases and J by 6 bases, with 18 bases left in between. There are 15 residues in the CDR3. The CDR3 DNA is TGTGCCAGCAGTTTCTTATCAGCGGGCTCTAGCGAGCAGTACTTC. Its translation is CASSFLSAGSSEQYF.

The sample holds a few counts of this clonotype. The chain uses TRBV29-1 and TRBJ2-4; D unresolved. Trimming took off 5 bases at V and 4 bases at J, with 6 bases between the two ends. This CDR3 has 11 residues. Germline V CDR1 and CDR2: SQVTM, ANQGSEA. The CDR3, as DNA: TGCAGCGTTTTCCTTAAAAACATTCAGTACTTC. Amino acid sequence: CSVFLKNIQYF.

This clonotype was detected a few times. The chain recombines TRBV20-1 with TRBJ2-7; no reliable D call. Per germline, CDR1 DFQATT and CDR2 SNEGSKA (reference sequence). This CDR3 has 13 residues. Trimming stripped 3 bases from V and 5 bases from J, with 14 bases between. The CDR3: CSASSWPQDEQYF. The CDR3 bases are TGCAGTGCTAGCAGTTGGCCGCAGGACGAGCAGTACTTC.

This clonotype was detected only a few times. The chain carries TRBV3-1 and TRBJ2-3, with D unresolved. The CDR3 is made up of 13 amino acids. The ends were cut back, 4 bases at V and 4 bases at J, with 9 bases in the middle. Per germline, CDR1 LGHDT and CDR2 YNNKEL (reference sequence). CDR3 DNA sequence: TGTGCCAGCAGCCTCCGTTCTTCAGATACGCAGTATTTT. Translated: CASSLRSSDTQYF.

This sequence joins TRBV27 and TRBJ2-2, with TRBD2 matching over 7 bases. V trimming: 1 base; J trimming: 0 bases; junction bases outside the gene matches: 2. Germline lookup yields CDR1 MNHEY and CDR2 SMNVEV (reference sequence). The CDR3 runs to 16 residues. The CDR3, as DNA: TGTGCCAGCAGTTTATGGGCGGGAGCGAACACCGGGGAGCTGTTTTTT. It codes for CASSLWAGANTGELFF.

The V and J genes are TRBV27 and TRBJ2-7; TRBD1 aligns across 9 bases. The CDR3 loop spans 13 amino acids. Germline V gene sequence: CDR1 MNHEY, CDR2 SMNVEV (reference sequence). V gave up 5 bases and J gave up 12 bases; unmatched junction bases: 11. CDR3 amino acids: CASSVTGTGTPYF. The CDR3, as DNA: TGTGCCAGCAGTGTAACCGGGACAGGGACTCCGTACTTC.